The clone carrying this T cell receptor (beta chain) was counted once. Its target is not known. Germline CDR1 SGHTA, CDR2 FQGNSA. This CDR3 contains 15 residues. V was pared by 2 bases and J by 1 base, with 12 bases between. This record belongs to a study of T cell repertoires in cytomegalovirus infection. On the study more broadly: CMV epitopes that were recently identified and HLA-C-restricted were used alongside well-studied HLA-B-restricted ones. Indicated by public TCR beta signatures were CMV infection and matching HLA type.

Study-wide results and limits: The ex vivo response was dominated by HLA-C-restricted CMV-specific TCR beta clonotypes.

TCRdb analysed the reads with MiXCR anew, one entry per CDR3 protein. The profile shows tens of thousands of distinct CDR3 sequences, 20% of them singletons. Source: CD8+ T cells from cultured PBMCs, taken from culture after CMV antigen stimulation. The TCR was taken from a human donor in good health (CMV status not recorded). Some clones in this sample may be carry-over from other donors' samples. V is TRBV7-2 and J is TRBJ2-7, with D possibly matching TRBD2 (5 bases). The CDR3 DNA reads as TGTGCCAGCAGCTTAAGGAGCGGCAGATCCTACGAGCAGTACTTC. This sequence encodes CASSLRSGRSYEQYF.